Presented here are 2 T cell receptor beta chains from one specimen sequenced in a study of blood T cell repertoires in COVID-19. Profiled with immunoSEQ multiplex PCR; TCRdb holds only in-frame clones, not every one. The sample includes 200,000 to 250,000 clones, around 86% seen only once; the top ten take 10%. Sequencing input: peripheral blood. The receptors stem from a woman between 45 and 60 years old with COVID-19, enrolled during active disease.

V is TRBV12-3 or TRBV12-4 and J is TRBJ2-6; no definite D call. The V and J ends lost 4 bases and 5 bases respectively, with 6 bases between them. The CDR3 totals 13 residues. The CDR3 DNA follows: TGTGCCAGCAGTTCCCCTTGGGCCAACGTCCTGACTTTC. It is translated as CASSSPWANVLTF.

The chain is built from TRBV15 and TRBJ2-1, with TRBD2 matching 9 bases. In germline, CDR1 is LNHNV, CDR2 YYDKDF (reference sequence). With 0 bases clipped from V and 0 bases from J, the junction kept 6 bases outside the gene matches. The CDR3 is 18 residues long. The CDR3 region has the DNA TGTGCCACCAGCAGAGATGGTAGCGGGGGCAGCTCCTACAATGAGCAGTTCTTC. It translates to CATSRDGSGGSSYNEQFF.